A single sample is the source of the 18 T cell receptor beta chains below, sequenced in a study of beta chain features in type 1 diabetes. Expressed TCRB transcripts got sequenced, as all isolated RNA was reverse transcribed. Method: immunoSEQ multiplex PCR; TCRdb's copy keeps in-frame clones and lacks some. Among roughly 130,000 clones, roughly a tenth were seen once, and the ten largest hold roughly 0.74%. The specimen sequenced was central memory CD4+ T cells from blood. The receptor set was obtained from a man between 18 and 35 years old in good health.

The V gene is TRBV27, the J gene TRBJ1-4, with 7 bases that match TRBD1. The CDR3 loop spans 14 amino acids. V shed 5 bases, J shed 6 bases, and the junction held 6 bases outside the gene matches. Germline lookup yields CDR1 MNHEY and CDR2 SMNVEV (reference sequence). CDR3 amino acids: CASSLTGEDEKLFF. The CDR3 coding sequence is TGTGCCAGCAGTCTAACAGGGGAGGATGAAAAACTGTTTTTT.

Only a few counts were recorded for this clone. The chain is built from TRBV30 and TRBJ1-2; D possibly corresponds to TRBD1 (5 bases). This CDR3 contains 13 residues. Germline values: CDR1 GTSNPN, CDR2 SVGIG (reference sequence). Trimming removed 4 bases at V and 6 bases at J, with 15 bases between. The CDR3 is CAWTLGRGDGYTF. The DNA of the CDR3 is TGTGCCTGGACCCTAGGTCGGGGGGATGGCTACACCTTC.

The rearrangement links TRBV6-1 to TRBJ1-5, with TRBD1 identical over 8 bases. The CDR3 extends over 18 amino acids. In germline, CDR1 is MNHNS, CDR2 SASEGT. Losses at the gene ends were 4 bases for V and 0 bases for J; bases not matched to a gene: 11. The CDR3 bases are TGTGCCAGCAGTGGACAGGGGCGAAATACCCTTAGCAATCAGCCCCAGCATTTT. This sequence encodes CASSGQGRNTLSNQPQHF.

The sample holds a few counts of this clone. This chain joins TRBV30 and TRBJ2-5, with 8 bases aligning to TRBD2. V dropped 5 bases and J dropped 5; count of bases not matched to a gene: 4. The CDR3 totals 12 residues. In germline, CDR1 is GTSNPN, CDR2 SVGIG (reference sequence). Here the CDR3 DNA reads TGTGCCTGGGCGGGGGGCCATGAGACCCAGTACTTC. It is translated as CAWAGGHETQYF.

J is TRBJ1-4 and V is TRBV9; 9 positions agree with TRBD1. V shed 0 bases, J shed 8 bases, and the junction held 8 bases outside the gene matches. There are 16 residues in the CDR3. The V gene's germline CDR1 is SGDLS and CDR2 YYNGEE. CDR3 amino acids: CASSVGQGGRVEKLFF. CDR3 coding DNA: TGTGCCAGCAGCGTAGGACAGGGGGGGCGAGTGGAAAAACTGTTTTTT.

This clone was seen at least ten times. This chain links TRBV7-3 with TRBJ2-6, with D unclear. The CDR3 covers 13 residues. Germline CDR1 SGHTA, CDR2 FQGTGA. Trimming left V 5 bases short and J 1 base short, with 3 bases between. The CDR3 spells CASSRSGANVLTF. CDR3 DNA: TGTGCCAGCAGCCGGTCTGGGGCCAACGTCCTGACTTTC.

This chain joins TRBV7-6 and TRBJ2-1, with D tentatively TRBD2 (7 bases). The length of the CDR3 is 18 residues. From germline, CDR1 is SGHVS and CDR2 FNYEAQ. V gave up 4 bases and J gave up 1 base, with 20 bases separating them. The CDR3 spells CASSSPKRGQTSYNEQFF. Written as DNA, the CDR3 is TGTGCCAGCAGCTCCCCCAAGCGGGGACAAACATCCTACAATGAGCAGTTCTTC.

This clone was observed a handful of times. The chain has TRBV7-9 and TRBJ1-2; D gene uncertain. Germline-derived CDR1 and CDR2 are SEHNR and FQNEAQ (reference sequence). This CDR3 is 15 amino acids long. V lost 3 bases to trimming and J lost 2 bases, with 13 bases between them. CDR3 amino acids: CASSFGGTLNYGYTF. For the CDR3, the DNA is TGTGCCAGCAGCTTTGGAGGCACCCTAAACTATGGCTACACCTTC.

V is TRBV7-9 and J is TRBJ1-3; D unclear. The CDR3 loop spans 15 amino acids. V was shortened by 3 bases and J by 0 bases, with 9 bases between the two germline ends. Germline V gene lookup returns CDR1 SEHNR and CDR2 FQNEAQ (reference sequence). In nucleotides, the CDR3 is TGTGCCAGCAGCTTGCCGGGGAGCTCTGGAAACACCATATATTTT. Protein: CASSLPGSSGNTIYF.

CDR3 amino acids: CASSLSSGGRNEQFF. CDR3 nucleotide sequence: TGTGCCAGCAGCTTATCCTCGGGGGGCCGGAATGAGCAGTTCTTC. The chain couples TRBV7-8 to TRBJ2-1; maybe TRBD2 (7 bases). There are 15 residues in the CDR3. The germline V and J ends were trimmed by 2 bases and 7 bases, with 15 bases remaining between them. The germline V gene encodes CDR1 SGHVS and CDR2 FQNEAQ. Looking up the rest from reference TRBV7-8 and TRBJ2-1 gives the full variable domain: GAGVSQSPRYKVAKRGQDVALRCDPISGHVSLFWYQQALGQGPEFLTYFQNEAQLDKSGLPSDRFFAERPEGSVSTLKIQRTQQEDSAVYLCASSLSSGGRNEQFFGPGTRLTVL.

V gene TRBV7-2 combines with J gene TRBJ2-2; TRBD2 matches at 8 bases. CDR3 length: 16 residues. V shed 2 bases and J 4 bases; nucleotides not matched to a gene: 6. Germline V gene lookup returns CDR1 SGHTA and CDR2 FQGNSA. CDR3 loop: CASSLPSGGPTGELFF. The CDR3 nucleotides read TGTGCCAGCAGCTTACCGTCGGGGGGGCCCACCGGGGAGCTGTTTTTT.

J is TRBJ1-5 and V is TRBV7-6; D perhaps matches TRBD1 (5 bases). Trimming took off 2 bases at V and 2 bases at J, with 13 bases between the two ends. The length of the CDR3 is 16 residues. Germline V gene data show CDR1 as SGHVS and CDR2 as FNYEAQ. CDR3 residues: CASSLTGVGGNQPQHF. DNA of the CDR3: TGTGCCAGCAGCTTAACGGGGGTGGGGGGCAATCAGCCCCAGCATTTT.

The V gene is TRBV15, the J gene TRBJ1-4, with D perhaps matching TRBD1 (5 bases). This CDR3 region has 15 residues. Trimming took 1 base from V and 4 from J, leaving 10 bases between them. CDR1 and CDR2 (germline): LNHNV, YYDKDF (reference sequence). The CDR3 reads CATSRVGAYNEKLFF. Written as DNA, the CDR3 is TGTGCCACCAGCAGAGTAGGGGCCTATAATGAAAAACTGTTTTTT.

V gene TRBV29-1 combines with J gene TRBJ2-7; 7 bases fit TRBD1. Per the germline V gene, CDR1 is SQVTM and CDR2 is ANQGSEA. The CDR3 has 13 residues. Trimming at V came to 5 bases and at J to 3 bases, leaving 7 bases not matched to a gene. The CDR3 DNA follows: TGCAGCGTTTATACTCAGGGGGACTACGAGCAGTACTTC. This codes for CSVYTQGDYEQYF.

CDR3 DNA: TGTGCCAGCTCACCCCGGGGACAGGGGGCTGTCAATGAGCAGTTCTTC. Translating gives CASSPRGQGAVNEQFF. The chain is built from TRBV18 and TRBJ2-1, with 12 bases lining up with TRBD1. The length of the CDR3 is 16 residues. With V trimmed by 3 bases and J by 6 bases, 6 bases remained unmatched. The V gene's germline CDR1 is KGHSH and CDR2 LQKENI.

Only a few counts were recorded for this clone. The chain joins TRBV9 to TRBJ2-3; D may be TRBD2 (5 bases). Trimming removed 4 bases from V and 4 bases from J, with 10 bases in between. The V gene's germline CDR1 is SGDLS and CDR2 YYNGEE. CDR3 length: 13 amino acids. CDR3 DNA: TGTGCCAGCAGCCTCGGGGTGTCAGATACGCAGTATTTT. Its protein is CASSLGVSDTQYF. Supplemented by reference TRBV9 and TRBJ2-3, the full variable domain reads DSGVTQTPKHLITATGQRVTLRCSPRSGDLSVYWYQQSLDQGLQFLIQYYNGEERAKGNILERFSAQQFPDLHSELNLSSLELGDSALYFCASSLGVSDTQYFGPGTRLTVL.

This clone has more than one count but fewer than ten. The CDR3 DNA is TGTGCCAGCCGGACTAGCGGGGAAGAGACCCAGTACTTC. It encodes CASRTSGEETQYF. The V and J genes are TRBV4-2 and TRBJ2-5; the match to TRBD2 covers 12 bases. V lost 8 bases, J lost 3 bases, and 1 base stayed unmatched. This CDR3 spans 13 amino acids. Per the germline V gene, CDR1 is LGHNA and CDR2 is YNFKEQ.

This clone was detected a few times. The CDR3 spells CASSLGLAGGPKETQYF. The CDR3 DNA follows: TGTGCCAGCAGCTTAGGCCTAGCGGGGGGGCCAAAAGAGACCCAGTACTTC. The chain uses TRBV7-2 and TRBJ2-5; 12 positions match TRBD2. The length of the CDR3 is 17 residues. Germline CDR1 reads SGHTA; CDR2 reads FQGNSA. The V segment lost 1 base and the J segment 3 bases; nucleotides outside the gene matches: 6.